This TCR beta chain was profiled in a study of blood T cell repertoires in COVID-19. Study summary: Samples taken during acute and convalescent COVID-19 were collected in the United States, Italy and Spain.

The V gene's germline CDR1 is SGHRS and CDR2 YFSETQ. This CDR3 region has 16 residues. Unmatched junction bases numbered 11, after V lost 2 bases and J lost 8 bases. In the original processing: How many nucleated cells were present was estimated from reference gene primer amplification. Profiled with immunoSEQ multiplex PCR; TCRdb holds only in-frame clones, not every one. For V, J and clone size, that table is used; D and trimming come from the DNA. The sample consists of some 87,000 clones, approximately 88% of them appearing once. This TCR was sampled from a woman in her 70s with acute or convalescent COVID-19. The chain couples TRBV5-1 to TRBJ1-4, with 8 bases lining up with TRBD1. Sample: peripheral blood. CDR3 coding DNA: TGCGCCAGCAGCTTCTTCGGACAGGGAATGGGGGAAAAACTGTTTTTT. Translating gives CASSFFGQGMGEKLFF.